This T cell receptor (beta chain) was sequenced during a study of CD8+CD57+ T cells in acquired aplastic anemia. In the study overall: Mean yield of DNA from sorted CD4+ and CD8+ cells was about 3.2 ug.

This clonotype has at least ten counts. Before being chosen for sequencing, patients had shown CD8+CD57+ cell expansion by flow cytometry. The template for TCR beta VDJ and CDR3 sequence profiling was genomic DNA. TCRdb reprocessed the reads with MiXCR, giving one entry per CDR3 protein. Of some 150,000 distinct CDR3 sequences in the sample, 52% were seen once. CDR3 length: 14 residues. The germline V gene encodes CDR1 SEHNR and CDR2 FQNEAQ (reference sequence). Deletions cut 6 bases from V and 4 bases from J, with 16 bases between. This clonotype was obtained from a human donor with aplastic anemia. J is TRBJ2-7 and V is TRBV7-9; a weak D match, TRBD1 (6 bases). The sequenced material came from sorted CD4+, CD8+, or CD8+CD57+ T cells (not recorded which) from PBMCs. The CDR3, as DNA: TGTGCCAGCAGTGACACAGGGTTACAGTACGAGCAGTACTTC. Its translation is CASSDTGLQYEQYF.